This T cell receptor beta chain was obtained from a study of Ad26.COV2.S vaccination and SARS-CoV-2 variants. The length of the CDR3 is 12 residues. The V end was cut by 1 base, the J end by 4 bases, with 2 bases between. Sequenced by immunoSEQ multiplex PCR; TCRdb stores in-frame clones only, minus some. The top ten hold approximately 1.5% of the sample, which has roughly 680,000 clones, about 89% seen once. The treatment denotes: roughly 18 received Ad26.COV2.S at low or high dose, single or two shots; 5 received placebo; per-sample allocation not given. Sampling occurred on day 63 after the first vaccine or placebo injection.

The J gene is TRBJ2-1, the V gene TRBV12-3 or TRBV12-4; D is unclear. This TCR derives from a person between 18 and 60 years old who received the Ad26.COV2.S COVID-19 vaccine or a placebo. The material sequenced was peripheral blood, taken in a trial of Ad26.COV2.S vaccine versus placebo. Here the CDR3 DNA reads TGTGCCAGCAGTTTAGATTACAATGAGCAGTTCTTC. This sequence encodes CASSLDYNEQFF.